A selection of T cell receptor beta chains follows, all from one sample in a study of PD-1 blockade in classical Hodgkin lymphoma. Profiling relied on immunoSEQ multiplex PCR, and the TCRdb table lists in-frame clones only, not all of them. The profile shows 50,000 to 65,000 clones, 85% to 90% of them singletons. The source material was peripheral blood mononuclear cells (PBMCs), sampled before the second cycle of nivolumab. The origin of the receptors is a human donor with classical Hodgkin lymphoma. CDR3s include the opening cysteine and the closing phenylalanine or tryptophan. The D gene is left open where the match is weak. Some rows mark clone size as missing; the rest say once, few, many or name a class of expanded clone.

v_call: TRBV29-1
clone_size: NA
j_call: TRBJ1-1
d_call: NA
cdr3_aa: CSAEGPFF
cdr3_nt: TGCAGCGCCGAAGGGCCTTTCTTT

v_call: TRBV6-5
clone_size: once
j_call: TRBJ2-3
d_call: NA
cdr3_aa: CASSYLGPPGDTQYF
cdr3_nt: TGTGCCAGCAGTTACTTGGGACCGCCGGGAGATACGCAGTATTTT

v_call: TRBV5-1
clone_size: NA
j_call: TRBJ1-1
d_call: NA
cdr3_aa: CASSLGGGANTEAFF
cdr3_nt: TGCGCCAGCAGCTTGGGGGGGGGCGCAAACACTGAAGCTTTCTTT

v_call: TRBV5-1
clone_size: NA
j_call: TRBJ1-2
d_call: TRBD1
cdr3_aa: CASSTGQFGYTF
cdr3_nt: TGCGCCAGCAGCACGGGACAGTTTGGCTACACCTTC

v_call: TRBV5-1
clone_size: NA
j_call: TRBJ2-5
d_call: TRBD2
cdr3_aa: CASAAGDQETQYF
cdr3_nt: TGCGCCAGCGCTGCGGGGGACCAAGAGACCCAGTACTTC

v_call: TRBV5-8
clone_size: NA
j_call: TRBJ2-7
d_call: TRBD2
cdr3_aa: CASIGGKSGGEFGDEQYF
cdr3_nt: TGTGCCAGCATAGGAGGGAAAAGCGGGGGGGAATTTGGCGACGAGCAGTACTTC

v_call: TRBV28
clone_size: NA
j_call: TRBJ2-1
d_call: NA
cdr3_aa: CASSPVGTNYNEQFF
cdr3_nt: TGTGCCAGCAGTCCCGTTGGGACAAACTACAATGAGCAGTTCTTC

v_call: TRBV6-6
clone_size: NA
j_call: TRBJ1-1
d_call: TRBD1
cdr3_aa: CASTQTGSYTEAFF
cdr3_nt: TGTGCCAGCACCCAGACAGGGTCGTACACTGAAGCTTTCTTT

v_call: TRBV7-6
clone_size: NA
j_call: TRBJ1-3
d_call: NA
cdr3_aa: CASSFGENSGNTIYF
cdr3_nt: TGTGCCAGCAGCTTCGGGGAGAACTCTGGAAACACCATATATTTT

v_call: TRBV19
clone_size: NA
j_call: TRBJ2-2
d_call: TRBD1
cdr3_aa: CASSIPLTGRDTGELFF
cdr3_nt: TGTGCCAGTAGTATTCCACTGACAGGGCGGGACACCGGGGAGCTGTTTTTT

v_call: TRBV5-1
clone_size: NA
j_call: TRBJ1-2
d_call: NA
cdr3_aa: CASSPEVNYGYTF
cdr3_nt: TGCGCCAGCAGCCCGGAGGTGAACTATGGCTACACCTTC

v_call: TRBV7-9
clone_size: NA
j_call: TRBJ1-5
d_call: NA
cdr3_aa: CASSYGFTQPQHF
cdr3_nt: TGTGCCAGCAGCTACGGGTTTACTCAGCCCCAGCATTTT

v_call: TRBV10-3
clone_size: NA
j_call: TRBJ1-2
d_call: TRBD1
cdr3_aa: CAISNLTGTGVQKLNYGYTF
cdr3_nt: TGTGCCATCAGCAATTTAACCGGGACAGGGGTCCAAAAGCTGAATTATGGCTACACCTTC

v_call: TRBV7-8
clone_size: NA
j_call: TRBJ2-2
d_call: NA
cdr3_aa: CASSLGQYTGELFF
cdr3_nt: TGTGCCAGCAGCTTAGGGCAGTACACCGGGGAGCTGTTTTTT

v_call: TRBV5-1
clone_size: NA
j_call: TRBJ1-4
d_call: NA
cdr3_aa: CASSFQGYNEKLFF
cdr3_nt: TGCGCCAGCAGCTTCCAGGGATATAATGAAAAACTGTTTTTT

v_call: TRBV6-5
clone_size: NA
j_call: TRBJ2-7
d_call: NA
cdr3_aa: CASSYPGLGSKEQYF
cdr3_nt: TGTGCCAGCAGTTACCCGGGGTTGGGTTCCAAGGAGCAGTACTTC

v_call: TRBV18
clone_size: NA
j_call: TRBJ1-1
d_call: NA
cdr3_aa: CASSPTGRVNTEAFF
cdr3_nt: TGTGCCAGCTCACCAACAGGGCGAGTGAACACTGAAGCTTTCTTT

v_call: TRBV7-9
clone_size: NA
j_call: TRBJ1-2
d_call: TRBD1
cdr3_aa: CASSLSGTDLDGYTF
cdr3_nt: TGTGCCAGCAGCTTATCCGGGACAGACTTAGATGGCTACACCTTC

v_call: TRBV27
clone_size: once
j_call: TRBJ1-1
d_call: TRBD1
cdr3_aa: CASSFRQGASTEAFF
cdr3_nt: TGTGCCAGCAGTTTCCGACAGGGTGCAAGCACTGAAGCTTTCTTT

v_call: TRBV2
clone_size: NA
j_call: TRBJ1-4
d_call: NA
cdr3_aa: CASGRLLYNEKLFF
cdr3_nt: TGTGCCAGCGGAAGACTGCTCTATAATGAAAAACTGTTTTTT

v_call: TRBV6-1
clone_size: NA
j_call: TRBJ1-4
d_call: NA
cdr3_aa: CASSEGTRGAVGEKLFF
cdr3_nt: TGTGCCAGCAGTGAAGGGACAAGGGGAGCCGTTGGTGAAAAACTGTTTTTT

v_call: TRBV10-3
clone_size: NA
j_call: TRBJ1-1
d_call: NA
cdr3_aa: CAISDGRNTEAFF
cdr3_nt: TGTGCCATCAGTGATGGCCGGAACACTGAAGCTTTCTTT

v_call: TRBV5-1
clone_size: NA
j_call: TRBJ1-1
d_call: NA
cdr3_aa: CASSLDPQNLEAFF
cdr3_nt: TGCGCCAGCAGCTTGGATCCGCAAAACCTTGAAGCTTTCTTT

v_call: TRBV5-1
clone_size: NA
j_call: TRBJ1-5
d_call: NA
cdr3_aa: CASSRTGNQPQHF
cdr3_nt: TGCGCCAGCAGTCGGACGGGCAATCAGCCCCAGCATTTT

v_call: TRBV25-1
clone_size: NA
j_call: TRBJ2-3
d_call: TRBD2
cdr3_aa: CASSDRLAGGTDTQYF
cdr3_nt: TGTGCCAGCAGTGACAGACTAGCGGGGGGCACAGATACGCAGTATTTT

v_call: TRBV5-1
clone_size: NA
j_call: TRBJ2-5
d_call: TRBD2
cdr3_aa: CASSLFGGQETQYF
cdr3_nt: TGCGCCAGCAGCTTGTTCGGGGGGCAAGAGACCCAGTACTTC

v_call: TRBV5-1
clone_size: NA
j_call: TRBJ1-5
d_call: NA
cdr3_aa: CASRTGQYSNQPQHF
cdr3_nt: TGCGCCAGCAGGACGGGCCAATATAGCAATCAGCCCCAGCATTTT

v_call: TRBV5-1
clone_size: NA
j_call: TRBJ2-3
d_call: TRBD2
cdr3_aa: CASRLRISGVTDTQYF
cdr3_nt: TGCGCCAGCCGCCTTCGAATTAGCGGGGTCACAGATACGCAGTATTTT

v_call: TRBV5-4
clone_size: NA
j_call: TRBJ1-5
d_call: NA
cdr3_aa: CASSLEGSMGLRQPQHF
cdr3_nt: TGTGCCAGCAGCTTGGAGGGGAGTATGGGCTTGAGGCAGCCCCAGCATTTT

v_call: TRBV30
clone_size: NA
j_call: TRBJ2-7
d_call: NA
cdr3_aa: CAWSEGSYEQYF
cdr3_nt: TGTGCCTGGAGCGAAGGCTCCTACGAGCAGTACTTC

v_call: TRBV5-1
clone_size: NA
j_call: TRBJ2-3
d_call: NA
cdr3_aa: CASSPDSPTDTQYF
cdr3_nt: TGCGCCAGCAGCCCAGACAGTCCCACAGATACGCAGTATTTT

v_call: TRBV28
clone_size: NA
j_call: TRBJ1-5
d_call: TRBD1
cdr3_aa: CASNPQGAFGQPQHF
cdr3_nt: TGTGCCAGCAACCCACAGGGGGCGTTCGGTCAGCCCCAGCATTTT

v_call: TRBV5-1
clone_size: NA
j_call: TRBJ1-2
d_call: NA
cdr3_aa: CASSLEQARGGYTF
cdr3_nt: TGCGCCAGCAGCTTGGAGCAGGCTAGGGGTGGCTACACCTTC

v_call: TRBV5-1
clone_size: NA
j_call: TRBJ2-7
d_call: NA
cdr3_aa: CASSPLIGGAYEQYF
cdr3_nt: TGCGCCAGCAGCCCCCTGATTGGGGGCGCGTACGAGCAGTACTTC

v_call: TRBV28
clone_size: NA
j_call: TRBJ2-7
d_call: TRBD1
cdr3_aa: CASSSLYPGTVSYEQYF
cdr3_nt: TGTGCCAGCAGTTCCTTGTATCCCGGGACAGTATCCTACGAGCAGTACTTC

v_call: TRBV2
clone_size: NA
j_call: TRBJ1-1
d_call: TRBD1
cdr3_aa: CASSEGTGGRGAEAFF
cdr3_nt: TGTGCCAGCAGTGAAGGGACAGGGGGTAGAGGGGCTGAAGCTTTCTTT

v_call: TRBV7-6
clone_size: NA
j_call: TRBJ1-6
d_call: TRBD1
cdr3_aa: CASSPHQGAYNSPLHF
cdr3_nt: TGTGCCAGCAGCCCACACCAGGGGGCTTATAATTCACCCCTCCACTTT

v_call: TRBV7-9
clone_size: NA
j_call: TRBJ1-4
d_call: NA
cdr3_aa: CASSLLGGIDEKLFF
cdr3_nt: TGTGCCAGCAGCTTACTTGGGGGCATCGATGAAAAACTGTTTTTT

v_call: TRBV7-2
clone_size: NA
j_call: TRBJ2-3
d_call: NA
cdr3_aa: CASSPRQTARPDTQYF
cdr3_nt: TGTGCCAGCAGCCCGCGACAGACGGCACGTCCAGATACGCAGTATTTT

v_call: TRBV28
clone_size: few
j_call: TRBJ2-7
d_call: NA
cdr3_aa: CASRPGPAAEQYF
cdr3_nt: TGTGCCAGCCGCCCGGGACCTGCAGCCGAGCAGTACTTC

v_call: TRBV27
clone_size: NA
j_call: TRBJ2-5
d_call: TRBD1
cdr3_aa: CASSLPGTARETQYF
cdr3_nt: TGTGCCAGCAGTTTGCCGGGGACAGCGCGAGAGACCCAGTACTTC

v_call: TRBV2
clone_size: NA
j_call: TRBJ2-6
d_call: NA
cdr3_aa: CASSGLRFSGANVLTF
cdr3_nt: TGTGCCAGCAGTGGCCTGAGATTCTCTGGGGCCAACGTCCTGACTTTC

v_call: TRBV5-1
clone_size: NA
j_call: TRBJ2-1
d_call: TRBD1
cdr3_aa: CASSLAQRQGSDEQFF
cdr3_nt: TGCGCCAGCAGCTTGGCACAAAGACAGGGTTCCGATGAGCAGTTCTTC

v_call: TRBV5-5
clone_size: once
j_call: TRBJ1-6
d_call: TRBD1
cdr3_aa: CASNPGTAGHSPLHF
cdr3_nt: TGTGCCAGCAACCCAGGGACAGCGGGGCATTCACCCCTCCACTTT

v_call: TRBV5-1
clone_size: NA
j_call: TRBJ2-3
d_call: TRBD1
cdr3_aa: CASSLTGDTDTQYF
cdr3_nt: TGCGCCAGCAGCCTGACAGGGGACACAGATACGCAGTATTTT

v_call: TRBV7-9
clone_size: few
j_call: TRBJ1-1
d_call: TRBD1
cdr3_aa: CASSTTGGLNTEAFF
cdr3_nt: TGTGCCAGCAGCACAACAGGGGGCCTGAACACTGAAGCTTTCTTT

v_call: TRBV15
clone_size: NA
j_call: TRBJ1-2
d_call: TRBD1
cdr3_aa: CATSLSLRDRDYGYTF
cdr3_nt: TGTGCCACCAGCCTTTCTTTACGGGACAGGGATTATGGCTACACCTTC

v_call: TRBV5-1
clone_size: NA
j_call: TRBJ2-5
d_call: NA
cdr3_aa: CASSLSGSQETQYF
cdr3_nt: TGCGCCAGCAGCCTCTCCGGGTCCCAAGAGACCCAGTACTTC

v_call: TRBV19
clone_size: few
j_call: TRBJ1-4
d_call: NA
cdr3_aa: CASSTRGIGGSRGGLNAELFF
cdr3_nt: TGTGCCAGTAGTACCCGCGGGATCGGAGGGAGCCGTGGTGGATTAAATGCGGAACTGTTTTTT